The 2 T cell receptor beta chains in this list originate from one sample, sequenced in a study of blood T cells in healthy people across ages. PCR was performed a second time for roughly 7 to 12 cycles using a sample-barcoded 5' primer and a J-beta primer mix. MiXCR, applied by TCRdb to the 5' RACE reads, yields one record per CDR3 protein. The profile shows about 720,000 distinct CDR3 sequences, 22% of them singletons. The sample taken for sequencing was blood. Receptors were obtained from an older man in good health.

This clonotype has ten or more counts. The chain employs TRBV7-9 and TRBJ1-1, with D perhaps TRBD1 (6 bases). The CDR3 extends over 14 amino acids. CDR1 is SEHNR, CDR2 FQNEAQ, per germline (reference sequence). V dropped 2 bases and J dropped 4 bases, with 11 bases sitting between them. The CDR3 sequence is CASSLTGSVTEAFF. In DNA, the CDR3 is TGTGCCAGCAGCTTAACAGGGTCGGTCACTGAAGCTTTCTTT.

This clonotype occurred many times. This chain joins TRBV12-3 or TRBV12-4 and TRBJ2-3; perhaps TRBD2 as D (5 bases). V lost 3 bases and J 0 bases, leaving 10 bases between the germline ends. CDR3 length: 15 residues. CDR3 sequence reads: CASSFEGLSTDTQYF. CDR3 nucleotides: TGTGCCAGCAGTTTCGAGGGCCTTAGCACAGATACGCAGTATTTT.